These 22 T cell receptor beta chains originate from one sample sequenced in a study of blood T cells in healthy people across ages. With a J-beta primer mix and a sample-barcoded 5' primer, a second PCR ran about 7 to 12 cycles. MiXCR, run by TCRdb on the 5' RACE reads, gives a single entry per CDR3 protein. The repertoire has approximately 770,000 distinct CDR3 sequences, roughly 64% of them found once; the top ten carry roughly 20%. Input material: blood. These receptor sequences come from a man aged 25 to 45 in good health.

This chain links TRBV12-3 or TRBV12-4 with TRBJ2-6; D unclear. This CDR3 contains 12 residues. V lost 3 bases and J lost 14, with 11 bases in between. The CDR3: CASSFLEGFLTF. In DNA, the CDR3 is TGTGCCAGCAGTTTCCTAGAAGGGTTCCTGACTTTC.

This clonotype was counted between two and nine times. The V and J genes are TRBV7-3 and TRBJ2-1; D unclear. Germline V gene lookup returns CDR1 SGHTA and CDR2 FQGTGA. This CDR3 is 13 amino acids long. V was cut by 2 bases and J by 5 bases, with 7 bases left in between. The CDR3 region has the DNA TGTGCCAGCAGCTTAGGCTGGGACAATGAGCAGTTCTTC. Translating gives CASSLGWDNEQFF. Combining the CDR3 with reference TRBV7-3 and TRBJ2-1 gives the whole variable domain GAGVSQTPSNKVTEKGKYVELRCDPISGHTALYWYRQSLGQGPEFLIYFQGTGAADDSGLPNDRFFAVRPEGSVSTLKIQRTERGDSAVYLCASSLGWDNEQFFGPGTRLTVL.

V and J are TRBV4-1 and TRBJ1-2; D might be TRBD1 (5 bases). V was pared by 7 bases and J by 2 bases, with 23 bases between. Germline V gene sequence: CDR1 MGHRA, CDR2 YSYEKL. CDR3 size: 17 residues. The DNA for the CDR3 is TGCGCCAGCACCTTGGCCGAGGGCCGGGGCGGCAACTATGGCTACACCTTC. Translation gives CASTLAEGRGGNYGYTF.

This clonotype was counted between two and nine times. The genes are TRBV4-3 and TRBJ2-7; 9 positions agree with TRBD1. The CDR3 has 14 residues. Germline CDR1 and CDR2: LGHNA and YSLEER. Losses at the gene ends were 5 bases for V and 4 bases for J; bases not matched to a gene: 6. For the CDR3, the DNA is TGCGCCAGCAGCTACGGGACAGGGATGTACGAGCAGTACTTC. This codes for CASSYGTGMYEQYF.

This clonotype was counted a single time. The J gene is TRBJ1-5, the V gene TRBV12-3 or TRBV12-4; D unclear. The CDR3 runs to 14 residues. V was clipped by 4 bases and J by 7 bases, with 14 bases between them. The CDR3 DNA follows: TGTGCCAGCAGTTCAGCGGGCTCCGGGCAGCCCCAGCATTTT. Translated, it gives CASSSAGSGQPQHF.

The chain carries TRBV6-5 and TRBJ2-3; TRBD2 aligns across 12 bases. Looked up from germline, CDR1 is MNHEY and CDR2 is SVGAGI. The CDR3 runs to 19 residues. The junction had 14 bases not matched to a gene; V was cut back by 0 bases and J by 7 bases. The DNA of the CDR3 is TGTGCCAGCAGTTACTCTACCGGACTAGCGGGGTACCCCTCGTATACGCAGTATTTT. Amino acid sequence: CASSYSTGLAGYPSYTQYF.

This chain joins TRBV12-3 or TRBV12-4 and TRBJ1-2; maybe TRBD1 (5 bases). CDR3 length equals 19 residues. Trimming left V 6 bases short and J 1 base short, with 27 bases between. The CDR3 bases are TGTGCCAGCAGGGAAGTAGGGGTTAAGGGGATCGGATTTAACTATGGCTACACCTTC. Amino acid sequence: CASREVGVKGIGFNYGYTF.

The chain couples TRBV28 to TRBJ1-2; TRBD1 is a possible D gene (6 bases). Trimming removed 1 base at V and 8 bases at J, with 11 bases between. The length of the CDR3 is 13 residues. Germline CDR1 MDHEN, CDR2 SYDVKM. CDR3 residues: CASSLLRTEGYTF. CDR3 DNA sequence: TGTGCCAGCAGTTTATTAAGGACAGAAGGCTACACCTTC.

This clonotype was observed a single time. The chain couples TRBV14 to TRBJ2-7; 9 bases are shared with TRBD2. The V gene's germline CDR1 is SGHDN and CDR2 FVKESK. The CDR3 runs 16 residues. V gave up 3 bases and J gave up 7 bases; unmatched junction bases: 13. CDR3 DNA: TGTGCCAGCAGCCACCGTCGGCGGGGGGGCCATGGTGAGCAGTACTTC. Translating gives CASSHRRRGGHGEQYF.

This clonotype was detected a few times. The chain employs TRBV24-1 and TRBJ1-2; maybe TRBD1 (5 bases). This CDR3 has 13 residues. Germline CDR1 reads KGHDR; CDR2 reads SFDVKD. Trimming removed 3 bases from V and 5 bases from J, with 9 bases in between. DNA of the CDR3: TGTGCCACCAGTGATGGGGACGGATATGGCTACACCTTC. Amino acid sequence: CATSDGDGYGYTF.

CDR3: CASSLVRWNEQFF. The CDR3 DNA is TGTGCCAGCAGCTTAGTCCGTTGGAATGAGCAGTTCTTC. J is TRBJ2-1 and V is TRBV7-2; D unclear. V was trimmed by 1 base and J by 7 bases, leaving 8 bases between them. Per the germline V gene, CDR1 is SGHTA and CDR2 is FQGNSA. The CDR3 spans 13 residues.

The CDR3 region is CASSWSDRPLGYTF. The CDR3, as DNA: TGTGCCAGCAGCTGGTCCGACAGGCCCCTGGGCTACACCTTC. The chain employs TRBV7-9 and TRBJ1-2; the D gene is possibly TRBD1 (6 bases). Deletions cut 4 bases from V and 8 bases from J, with 17 bases between. Germline CDR1 and CDR2: SEHNR and FQNEAQ (reference sequence). This CDR3 region has 14 residues.

The chain recombines TRBV12-3 or TRBV12-4 with TRBJ2-3; D not resolved. V lost 1 base to trimming and J lost 2 bases, with 7 bases between them. CDR3 length: 14 residues. CDR3 sequence: CASSLDSATDTQYF. The CDR3 DNA is TGTGCCAGCAGTTTAGACAGCGCCACAGATACGCAGTATTTT.

The J gene is TRBJ2-7, the V gene TRBV5-1, with D perhaps TRBD1 or TRBD2 (5 bases each). The CDR3 length is 11 residues. Germline V CDR1 and CDR2: SGHRS, YFSETQ. Trimming removed 6 bases at V and 6 bases at J, with 10 bases between. The CDR3 loop is CASTGSREQYF. The CDR3 nucleotides read TGCGCCAGCACAGGGAGTCGCGAGCAGTACTTC.

This chain joins TRBV6-2 or TRBV6-3 and TRBJ2-5; 7 nucleotides agree with TRBD2. Trimming took 2 bases from V and 4 from J; bases not matched to a gene: 7. The CDR3 length is 15 residues. CDR1 MNHEY and CDR2 SVGEGT come from the germline V gene. Here the CDR3 DNA reads TGTGCCAGCAGTTACGCGGGAGAGGTAGCAGAGACCCAGTACTTC. This sequence encodes CASSYAGEVAETQYF.

This chain links TRBV7-2 with TRBJ2-4; tentative D call: TRBD1 (5 bases). Gene TRBJ2-5 matches the end of the DNA better, so the J call may be wrong. The CDR3 runs to 14 residues. The germline V gene encodes CDR1 SGHTA and CDR2 FQGNSA. CDR3 sequence (DNA): TGTGCCAGCAGCACAGGAGACCACCAAGAGACCCAGTACTTC. As protein: CASSTGDHQETQYF.

This clonotype was seen once. No DNA is shown, since the ends of the CDR3 on it are uncertain; the CDR3 is the one TCRdb lists. The chain uses TRBV4-3 and TRBJ2-6; TRBD2 reflects the table's D call only, with no check against the DNA. The length of the CDR3 is 23 amino acids, counting both ends. Germline CDR1 LGHNA, CDR2 YSLEER. CDR3 sequence: CASSQGVQRNGSPLHFGANVLTF.

The chain uses TRBV10-3 and TRBJ1-2; TRBD1 matches 7 bases. CDR1 is ENHRY and CDR2 is SYGVKD in the germline V gene. The CDR3 totals 14 residues. V shed 6 bases and J 5 bases; nucleotides not matched to a gene: 9. The DNA of the CDR3 is TGTGCCATCAGAAAGACCGGGACAGATTATGGCTACACCTTC. Encoded protein: CAIRKTGTDYGYTF.

The V gene is TRBV12-3 or TRBV12-4, the J gene TRBJ2-1, with a tentative D call TRBD2 (5 bases). The CDR3 runs 14 residues. The V and J ends lost 10 bases and 0 bases respectively, with 13 bases between them. The CDR3 loop reads CATTRGSSYNEQFF. In DNA form, the CDR3 reads TGTGCCACAACTCGGGGTAGCTCCTACAATGAGCAGTTCTTC.

The chain employs TRBV29-1 and TRBJ2-1; a weak D match, TRBD2 (6 bases). Per the germline V gene, CDR1 is SQVTM and CDR2 is ANQGSEA. This CDR3 comprises 15 residues. Trimming shortened V by 6 bases and J by 7 bases, and 22 bases separated the two germline ends. The CDR3 loop reads CSVRFGGGKWNEQFF. In DNA form, the CDR3 reads TGCAGCGTCCGATTCGGGGGAGGCAAATGGAATGAGCAGTTCTTC.

This clonotype was observed a handful of times. The chain combines TRBV27 with TRBJ2-7, with a tentative D call TRBD1 (5 bases). V was shortened by 8 bases and J by 3 bases, with 8 bases between the two germline ends. The CDR3 runs 11 residues. Germline CDR1 MNHEY, CDR2 SMNVEV (reference sequence). CDR3 region: CASRRGYEQYF. CDR3 coding DNA: TGTGCCAGCCGAAGGGGCTACGAGCAGTACTTC.

The chain has TRBV11-2 and TRBJ2-1, with TRBD2 matching 7 bases. CDR1 and CDR2 from the germline V gene are SGHAT and FQNNGV. V shed 1 base and J 4 bases; nucleotides not matched to a gene: 7. The CDR3 extends over 16 amino acids. The CDR3 DNA reads as TGTGCCAGCAGCTTAGGGCGGGGGAGGTTTTACAATGAGCAGTTCTTC. Encoded protein: CASSLGRGRFYNEQFF.